The source of this T cell receptor (beta chain) is a study of metastatic and nonmetastatic thyroid tumors (dated by TCRdb to about 2020). Regarding the research as a whole: The researchers compared repertoires between peripheral blood samples and tumor or nodule tissue samples from patients with malignant or benign thyroid disease. Study-level results and caveats: In both blood and tumor samples, malignant tumors were reported to have significantly higher TCR beta diversity than benign nodules.

Receptor amplification or capture employed PCR. Sequencing relied on an Illumina HiSeq 4000. High-throughput sequencing was used to profile the TCR beta-chain CDR3 region of every patient. The original methods were these. A classifier to discriminate distant-metastatic papillary thyroid cancer patients was built from CDR3 differences across clinicopathological groups. To measure repertoire diversity the researchers used the Shannon index, while the Morisita-Horn index served to gauge how similar the tumor and blood repertoires were. TCRdb reworked the public reads: Q25 trimming with fastp, MiXCR clone assembly, productive beta chains retained. Here the V and J calls rest on TCRdb's processing, not on the authors' analysis. Present in this sample are 19,000 or so clones, about 31% of which were seen just once. The ten largest make up around a fifth of the sample. With regard to this clone: Its antigen remains undetermined. Per-base quality was not reported, and no clone a single base away is much larger than it.

No treatment had been received by any patient before thyroid surgery. Using T-cell receptor beta sequencing, the researchers looked back retrospectively at clinical samples from patients, gathered between about 2011 and 2018. V has 7 bases trimmed and J has 0 bases trimmed; junction bases matching no gene number 6. For CDR1 and CDR2, the germline V gene lists MNHNS and SASEGT. The CDR3, cysteine through phenylalanine, is 16 amino acids long. Only CDR3 DNA is held: 48 bases, read in frame from base 1. This receptor was obtained from a female donor with papillary thyroid cancer or a benign thyroid nodule (not recorded which). Some clones in this sample may be carry-over from other donors' samples. The chain was built from TRBV6-1 and TRBJ2-6; 7 nucleotides in the junction match TRBD1. The sequenced sample consisted of adjacent normal tissue. In nucleotides, the sequence is TGTGCCAGCACCGACAGGGAAAGCTCTGGGGCCAACGTCCTGACTTTC. This encodes CASTDRESSGANVLTF.